This T cell receptor (beta chain) derives from a study of blood T cell repertoires in COVID-19. In the study overall: Acute-phase and convalescent COVID-19 samples originated in the United States, Italy and Spain.

Germline CDR1 reads MGHRA; CDR2 reads YSYEKL. The CDR3 has 15 residues. Between the trimmed V and J ends, which lost 3 bases and 3 bases, there was a span of 15 bases. Original handling: Amplifying reference gene primers gave estimates of nucleated cell counts. Clones were read by immunoSEQ multiplex PCR, and TCRdb kept only the in-frame ones, dropping some. The DNA was the basis for D and trimming; V, J and clone size are from that table. The sample lists about 260,000 clones; around four fifths were seen once. The sample comprised peripheral blood. The V call is TRBV4-1, the J call TRBJ2-7; the D gene is possibly TRBD2 (6 bases). The clonotype comes from a man in his sixties with acute or convalescent COVID-19. CDR3 sequence (DNA): TGCGCCAGCAGCCATCTCCCCGTGGGGGGCTACGAGCAGTACTTC. Protein sequence: CASSHLPVGGYEQYF.